This TCR beta chain came from a study of T cells in Graves' hyperthyroidism and ophthalmopathy. From germline, CDR1 is SGDLS and CDR2 YYNGEE. CDR3 size: 15 residues. Trimming took off 0 bases at V and 4 bases at J, with 13 bases between the two ends. Study-level findings and limits: Blood also held most thyroid clonotypes expanded beyond 0.001.

Amplification of TCR beta CDR3 regions was performed using RNA transcripts as template. TCR CDR3 regions were first amplified by RT-PCR with HTBI primers. One entry per CDR3 protein, called by TCRdb with MiXCR from the multiplex PCR reads. The table has over 150,000 distinct CDR3 sequences, 17% seen once. This clonotype has a count of ten or more. Its antigen is as yet unknown. This TCR was recovered from a woman aged 45 to 65 with Graves' hyperthyroidism. Sample: blood. The rearrangement uses TRBV9 and TRBJ2-5, with a possible D match to TRBD1 (5 bases). Written as DNA, the CDR3 is TGTGCCAGCAGCGTAGAGGGGATGGGCGGAGAGACCCAGTACTTC. Translating gives CASSVEGMGGETQYF.